This is a list of T cell receptor beta chains from one sample in a study of shared clonotypes between healthy human individuals. Generated by immunoSEQ multiplex PCR, the TCRdb table keeps only in-frame clones and is missing some. The sample has roughly 2 million clones, about 95% seen once. The sequenced sample was naive CD8+ T cells sorted from blood. Every receptor here comes from a man between 18 and 35 years old in good health. Each CDR3 is given with its conserved first and last residue. A D gene is named only where the DNA matches it firmly. Size is stated for part of the rows, as once, few or many counts, or as a class when the clone is expanded.

CDR3 DNA	CDR3 protein	J gene	clone size	V gene	D gene
TGCGCCAGCAGCCAAGTGGAGCGGGGCACAGATACGCAGTATTTT	CASSQVERGTDTQYF	TRBJ2-3	NA	TRBV4-3	NA
TGTGCCAGCAGTTTGCAGGGTTTCAGGGAAGCTTTCTTT	CASSLQGFREAFF	TRBJ1-1	NA	TRBV27	NA
TGTGCCATCCTGGACTCCACAGATACGCAGTATTTT	CAILDSTDTQYF	TRBJ2-3	NA	TRBV11-2	NA
TGCGCCAGCAGCTTGGTTGGTCAGGGAGTCGCTGGAAACACCATATATTTT	CASSLVGQGVAGNTIYF	TRBJ1-3	NA	TRBV5-1	NA
TGTGCCAGCTGGGACAGTTCCTACGAGCAGTACTTC	CASWDSSYEQYF	TRBJ2-7	NA	TRBV27	TRBD1
TGCGCCAGCGCCGGGACTAGCGGGTTCCCCTACGAGCAGTACTTC	CASAGTSGFPYEQYF	TRBJ2-7	NA	TRBV5-1	TRBD2
TGTGCCAGCAGTTCGCCGCGGGGGGCCCAAGAGACCCAGTACTTC	CASSSPRGAQETQYF	TRBJ2-5	NA	TRBV27	TRBD2
TGTGCCAGCAGCCAAGATGGAGGGGTTCGACCCCTCCACTTT	CASSQDGGVRPLHF	TRBJ1-6	NA	TRBV4-2	NA
TGTGCCAGCAGCTTCCCGACTAGCGGGGGCCGGGCAGATACGCAGTATTTT	CASSFPTSGGRADTQYF	TRBJ2-3	NA	TRBV28	TRBD2
TGTGCCAGCAGCGGCGTGACTAGCGGGGTGGGGGCCTACAATGAGCAGTTCTTC	CASSGVTSGVGAYNEQFF	TRBJ2-1	NA	TRBV5-4	TRBD2
TGCGCCAGCAGCTTGCTGACAGGGTCCCCCTACGAGCAGTACTTC	CASSLLTGSPYEQYF	TRBJ2-7	NA	TRBV5-1	TRBD1
TGTGCCAGCAGCTTAAGCCTAGACAGGTACGAGCAGTACTTC	CASSLSLDRYEQYF	TRBJ2-7	once	TRBV7-9	NA
TGTGCCATCAGTGAGGAACTGTCCTTGAACACTGAAGCTTTCTTT	CAISEELSLNTEAFF	TRBJ1-1	NA	TRBV10-3	NA
TGTGCCAGCAGTTACTCGGGGGGGAGCACTGAAGCTTTCTTT	CASSYSGGSTEAFF	TRBJ1-1	NA	TRBV6-6	NA
TGTGCCAGCAACAACCGGGACTACCAAGAGACCCAGTACTTC	CASNNRDYQETQYF	TRBJ2-5	NA	TRBV5-6	NA
TGTGCCAGCAGTTACTCAGCAGGAGAGGGAAACACCATATATTTT	CASSYSAGEGNTIYF	TRBJ1-3	NA	TRBV6-5	NA
TGTGCCAGCAGTGCCGAATTGGACAGGGAGGGCACCGGGGAGCTGTTTTTT	CASSAELDREGTGELFF	TRBJ2-2	once	TRBV6-1	NA
TGTGCCAGCAGCTCAGGAGTCTACGAGCAGTACTTC	CASSSGVYEQYF	TRBJ2-7	NA	TRBV7-9	NA
TGTGCCAGCAGTGGAGGACAGGGGACCCCCAATGAGCAGTTCTTC	CASSGGQGTPNEQFF	TRBJ2-1	NA	TRBV6-1	TRBD1
TGTGCCAGCAGTGGGACAGGGGATGGGGTTCAGCCCCAGCATTTT	CASSGTGDGVQPQHF	TRBJ1-5	NA	TRBV6-1	TRBD1
TGTGCCAGCAGTTTATTGGGACAAAATCAGCCCCAGCATTTT	CASSLLGQNQPQHF	TRBJ1-5	NA	TRBV27	NA
TGTGCCAGCAGTTTAGGGTTTAGGAACTATGGCTACACCTTC	CASSLGFRNYGYTF	TRBJ1-2	NA	TRBV7-9	NA
TGTGCCATCACGACCGACCCCGAGGCGGTTGAGCAGTTCTTC	CAITTDPEAVEQFF	TRBJ2-1	NA	TRBV10-3	NA
TGTGCCAGCAGCGTTGGCGGAGATACGCAGTATTTT	CASSVGGDTQYF	TRBJ2-3	NA	TRBV11-2	NA
TGTGCCAGCAGCGGAATAAGGGGGGGCACAGATACGCAGTATTTT	CASSGIRGGTDTQYF	TRBJ2-3	NA	TRBV11-2	NA
TGTGCCAGCAGTTACGCCGAGACAGGCACTGAAGCTTTCTTT	CASSYAETGTEAFF	TRBJ1-1	once	TRBV6-5	NA
TGTGCCAGCAGCTCCCCGGTCGCCGGGCACGAGCAGTACTTC	CASSSPVAGHEQYF	TRBJ2-7	NA	TRBV7-9	NA
TGCGCCAGCAGCTTGTCGGGGGTGGAGCTGTTTTTT	CASSLSGVELFF	TRBJ2-2	NA	TRBV5-1	NA
TGTGCCAGCAGTTCCTTAACAGGGGATCTCGGAGAGACCCAGTACTTC	CASSSLTGDLGETQYF	TRBJ2-5	NA	TRBV6-5	TRBD1
TGTGCCAGCAGCCCCGGACTCTCCTACAATGAGCAGTTCTTC	CASSPGLSYNEQFF	TRBJ2-1	NA	TRBV11-2	NA
TGTGCCAGCAGCGTAGCTACCAGCGGGAGATTCACAGATACGCAGTATTTT	CASSVATSGRFTDTQYF	TRBJ2-3	NA	TRBV9	TRBD2
TGTGCCAGCAGTTACCGGGAGGGAGGCTATGGCTACACCTTC	CASSYREGGYGYTF	TRBJ1-2	NA	TRBV6-5	NA
TGTGCCTGGAGAGACAGGGGATTCGTGGGCTACACCTTC	CAWRDRGFVGYTF	TRBJ1-2	NA	TRBV30	TRBD1
TGCGCCAGCAGCGATAGGGGAGGCCAGCCCCAGCATTTT	CASSDRGGQPQHF	TRBJ1-5	NA	TRBV5-1	NA
TGTGCCAGCAGCCCCTTGACGGGTAGCGGACCCTACTACAATGAGCAGTTCTTC	CASSPLTGSGPYYNEQFF	TRBJ2-1	NA	TRBV7-6	NA
TGTGCCAGTAGTATTAATGCCGGGGATCGGCAGTACTTC	CASSINAGDRQYF	TRBJ2-7	NA	TRBV19	NA
TGCAGCGTTGGGGGCGGTACTGAGGGCTACACCTTC	CSVGGGTEGYTF	TRBJ1-2	NA	TRBV29-1	NA